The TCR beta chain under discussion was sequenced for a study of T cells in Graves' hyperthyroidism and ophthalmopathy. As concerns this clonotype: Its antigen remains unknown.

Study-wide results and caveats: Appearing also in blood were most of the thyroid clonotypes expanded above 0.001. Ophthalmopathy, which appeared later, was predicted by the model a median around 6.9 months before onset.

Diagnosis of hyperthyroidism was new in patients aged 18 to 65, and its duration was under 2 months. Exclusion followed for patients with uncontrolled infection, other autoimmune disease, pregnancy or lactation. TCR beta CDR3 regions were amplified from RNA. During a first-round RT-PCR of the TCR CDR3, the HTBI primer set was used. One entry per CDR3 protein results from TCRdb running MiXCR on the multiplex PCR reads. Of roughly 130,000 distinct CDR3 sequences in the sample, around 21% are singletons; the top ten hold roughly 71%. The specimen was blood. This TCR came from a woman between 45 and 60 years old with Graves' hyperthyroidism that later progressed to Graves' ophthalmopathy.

CDR3 sequence (DNA): TGTGCCAGCAGCCGATCCTCAGGGGCGGCCAATGAGCAGTTCTTC. Its translation: CASSRSSGAANEQFF. The J gene is TRBJ2-1, the V gene TRBV11-2; D might be TRBD1 (6 bases). The CDR3 is 15 residues long. Germline V gene lookup returns CDR1 SGHAT and CDR2 FQNNGV. The V end lost 5 bases, the J end lost 6 bases, and 17 bases lay between the germline ends.